Presented here are 29 T cell receptor beta chains from one specimen sequenced in a study of blood T cells in healthy people across ages. A J-beta primer mix and a sample-barcoded 5' primer were used in a second PCR of roughly 6 to 12 cycles. TCRdb called the 5' RACE reads again in MiXCR, with one record for every CDR3 protein. The table includes some 550,000 distinct CDR3 sequences, around 48% detected once. Sequencing was performed on blood. All receptors derive from a man older than 75 in good health.

The chain links TRBV7-2 to TRBJ2-7; 7 nucleotides line up with TRBD2. The V segment lost 3 bases and the J segment 4 bases; nucleotides outside the gene matches: 9. Per germline, CDR1 SGHTA and CDR2 FQGNSA. CDR3 length equals 15 residues. In DNA, the CDR3 is TGTGCCAGCAGCTTTACTGGGGAGGGGAGGTACGAGCAGTACTTC. This gives the protein CASSFTGEGRYEQYF.

This clonotype was detected only a few times. V gene TRBV6-2 or TRBV6-3 combines with J gene TRBJ2-1; a possible D gene is TRBD2 (5 bases). Trimming removed 7 bases at V and 2 bases at J, with 12 bases between. Germline V gives CDR1 MNHEY, CDR2 SVGEGT. The CDR3 length is 14 residues. CDR3 in DNA: TGTGCCAGCAAGTCCCTAGCTCCCTACAATGAGCAGTTCTTC. It codes for CASKSLAPYNEQFF.

This clonotype has only a few counts. The chain combines TRBV7-6 with TRBJ1-6; weak D call: TRBD1 (6 bases). V was pared by 5 bases and J by 7 bases, with 18 bases between. The CDR3 length is 16 residues. The germline gives CDR1 SGHVS, CDR2 FNYEAQ. The CDR3 sequence: CASSPSNTGINSPLHF. The DNA of the CDR3 is TGTGCCAGCAGCCCATCAAATACAGGGATCAATTCACCCCTCCACTTT. The whole variable domain, filled in from reference TRBV7-6 and TRBJ1-6, reads GAGVSQSPRYKVTKRGQDVALRCDPISGHVSLYWYRQALGQGPEFLTYFNYEAQQDKSGLPNDRFSAERPEGSISTLTIQRTEQRDSAMYRCASSPSNTGINSPLHFGNGTRLTVT.

Comment on this clonotype: A read error may be the cause here, since a much bigger clone is one base away. The chain recombines TRBV15 with TRBJ1-5; 8 nucleotides match TRBD1. CDR3 length equals 15 residues. J gave up 6 bases and V 5 bases, and 9 bases lay outside the gene matches. Germline V CDR1 and CDR2: LNHNV, YYDKDF (reference sequence). The CDR3 is CATSGWTGTSQPQHF. CDR3 nucleotides: TGTGCCACCAGCGGGTGGACAGGGACTAGTCAGCCCCAGCATTTT.

The chain combines TRBV9 with TRBJ2-1; perhaps TRBD2 as D (6 bases). V lost 0 bases, J lost 12 bases, and 10 bases lay in between. Germline values: CDR1 SGDLS, CDR2 YYNGEE. This CDR3 has 12 amino acids. This CDR3 reads CASSVGMGGQFF. DNA for the CDR3: TGTGCCAGCAGCGTAGGAATGGGAGGGCAGTTCTTC.

The chain combines TRBV6-6 with TRBJ1-1; 7 bases match TRBD1. There are 15 residues in the CDR3. Losses at the gene ends were 0 bases for V and 4 bases for J; bases not matched to a gene: 5. The germline V gene encodes CDR1 MNHNY and CDR2 SVGAGI (reference sequence). CDR3 loop: CASSYSPTGSTEAFF. DNA for the CDR3: TGTGCCAGCAGTTACTCTCCGACAGGGAGCACTGAAGCTTTCTTT.

This clonotype was seen a single time. The junction departs from the called germline gene at one end, perhaps through a read error. The chain carries TRBV10-3 and TRBJ2-1; 7 bases align to TRBD1. This CDR3 comprises 14 residues. Germline loops: CDR1 ENHRY, CDR2 SYGVKD. CDR3 coding DNA: TGTACCATCAGTGAGGCGCAGGGGGTCAATGAGCAGTTCTTC. This codes for CTISEAQGVNEQFF.

This clonotype was counted between two and nine times. A much bigger clone sits one base away, suggesting this may be a read error. The chain uses TRBV6-6 and TRBJ2-1, with a weak D call TRBD2 (5 bases). V was pared by 7 bases and J by 3 bases, with 19 bases between. Looked up from germline, CDR1 is MNHNY and CDR2 is SVGAGI (reference sequence). The CDR3 sequence is 16 residues long. The chain's CDR3 is CASTPTGRAVYNEQFF. Here the CDR3 DNA reads TGTGCCAGCACCCCGACGGGAAGAGCAGTCTACAATGAGCAGTTCTTC.

V and J are TRBV28 and TRBJ2-1; the match to TRBD2 covers 9 bases. The germline V gene has CDR1 MDHEN and CDR2 SYDVKM. The trim removed 2 bases at V and 9 bases at J, leaving 8 bases unmatched. The CDR3 has 15 residues. Here the CDR3 DNA reads TGTGCCAGCAGTTTAGGCGGGAGGGCCGGTCGTGAGCAGTTCTTC. Protein sequence: CASSLGGRAGREQFF.

The rearrangement links TRBV6-1 to TRBJ2-3; tentative D call: TRBD1 (6 bases). Germline CDR1 MNHNS, CDR2 SASEGT. The ends were cut back, 5 bases at V and 3 bases at J, with 12 bases in the middle. The CDR3 has 14 amino acids. CDR3 DNA sequence: TGTGCCAGCAGTAAACCAACAGGGACAGATACGCAGTATTTT. It encodes CASSKPTGTDTQYF.

J is TRBJ2-2 and V is TRBV5-1; D may correspond to TRBD1 or TRBD2 (5 bases each). CDR1 is SGHRS, CDR2 YFSETQ, per germline. V lost 0 bases, J lost 6 bases, and 9 bases lay in between. The CDR3 sequence is 14 residues long. The CDR3 DNA sequence: TGCGCCAGCAGCTTGGTGGGGGATCCCGGGGAGCTGTTTTTT. This sequence encodes CASSLVGDPGELFF.

Of note for this clonotype: Relative to the germline gene, one junction end is altered; a read error may explain this. This rearrangement joins TRBV7-9 to TRBJ1-4, with TRBD1 matching over 8 bases. The germline CDR1 and CDR2 sequences are SEHNR and FQNEAQ (reference sequence). The CDR3 runs 15 residues. The CDR3 spells CASSFSRDRPEKVFF. The CDR3 nucleotides read TGTGCCAGCAGCTTCTCACGGGACAGGCCTGAAAAAGTGTTTTTT.

About this clonotype: A single base separates this from a much larger clone, so it may be a read error. The rearrangement joins TRBV6-5 to TRBJ2-7; D is ambiguous. Between the trimmed V and J ends, which lost 6 bases and 7 bases, there was a span of 16 bases. In germline, CDR1 is MNHEY, CDR2 SVGAGI. The length of the CDR3 is 13 residues. DNA of the CDR3: TGTGCCAGCAGGGCACCGGGCTCCCTAGAGCAGTACTTC. Its protein is CASRAPGSLEQYF.

The chain carries TRBV9 and TRBJ2-2, with TRBD2 matching 12 bases. This CDR3 is 18 amino acids long. The V gene end was trimmed by 4 bases and the J gene end by 2 bases; junction bases not matched to a gene: 9. CDR1 SGDLS and CDR2 YYNGEE come from the germline V gene. CDR3 sequence (DNA): TGTGCCAGCAGCCCCAGGACTAGCGGGACCACTAACACCGGGGAGCTGTTTTTT. As protein: CASSPRTSGTTNTGELFF.

This clonotype was detected ten times or more. V usage is TRBV6-5 and J usage is TRBJ1-6; D remains ambiguous. The germline V gene encodes CDR1 MNHEY and CDR2 SVGAGI. The CDR3 runs 11 residues. Trimming stripped 7 bases from V and 12 bases from J, with 10 bases between. The CDR3 reads CASKEYGPLHF. CDR3 bases: TGTGCCAGCAAGGAATACGGACCCCTCCACTTT.

In regard to this clonotype: One end of the junction is discordant with germline, which a read error may explain. This chain connects TRBV9 to TRBJ2-1; 9 positions agree with TRBD2. The CDR3 contains 15 residues. In germline, CDR1 is SGDLS, CDR2 YYNGEE. The CDR3 coding sequence is TGTGCCAACAGCGTAGGCGGGGGGGTCTACAATGAGCAGTTCTTC. Translated, it gives CANSVGGGVYNEQFF.

This clonotype occurred many times. CDR3 amino acids: CASSLVAYEQYF. Here the CDR3 DNA reads TGTGCCAGCAGCCTCGTGGCCTACGAGCAGTACTTC. This sequence joins TRBV7-9 and TRBJ2-7; no clear D gene. Germline V lookup: CDR1 SEHNR, CDR2 FQNEAQ (reference sequence). V lost 5 bases, J lost 2 bases, and 7 bases lay in between. This CDR3 contains 12 residues.

The rearrangement links TRBV7-8 to TRBJ2-2, with 11 bases identical to TRBD1. With V trimmed by 1 base and J by 4 bases, 5 bases remained unmatched. The CDR3 is 17 residues long. Looked up from germline, CDR1 is SGHVS and CDR2 is FQNEAQ. CDR3 nucleotide sequence: TGTGCCAGCAGCTTAGAAGGACAGGGGGCCATCACCGGGGAGCTGTTTTTT. Amino acid sequence: CASSLEGQGAITGELFF.

This chain connects TRBV6-5 to TRBJ2-6; a possible D gene is TRBD2 (7 bases). Germline-derived CDR1 and CDR2 are MNHEY and SVGAGI. The CDR3 spans 15 residues. Trimming left V 9 bases short and J 0 bases short, with 12 bases between. The CDR3 nucleotides are TGTGCCAGTGGGGGGGCCAGCTCTGGGGCCAACGTCCTGACTTTC. It specifies CASGGASSGANVLTF.

The chain combines TRBV20-1 with TRBJ2-5; a possible D gene is TRBD2 (6 bases). The V end was cut by 4 bases, the J end by 5 bases, with 17 bases between. This CDR3 spans 14 amino acids. Germline lookup yields CDR1 DFQATT and CDR2 SNEGSKA (reference sequence). The chain's CDR3 is CSAIVGRGGETQYF. The CDR3 DNA reads as TGCAGTGCTATAGTGGGGCGGGGTGGCGAGACCCAGTACTTC.

The table lists this clonotype with a few counts. This chain joins TRBV7-2 and TRBJ1-2; the D gene is possibly TRBD1 (6 bases). The CDR3 loop spans 15 amino acids. Trimming removed 2 bases from V and 5 bases from J, with 15 bases in between. Germline loops: CDR1 SGHTA, CDR2 FQGNSA. The CDR3 loop is CASSLQGRLIYGYTF. In DNA form, the CDR3 reads TGTGCCAGCAGCTTACAGGGGCGGTTAATTTATGGCTACACCTTC.

This clonotype has a handful of counts. The V call is TRBV7-2, the J call TRBJ1-5; D not resolved. CDR3 length: 14 amino acids. V was shortened by 5 bases and J by 3 bases, with 11 bases between the two germline ends. Germline V gene lookup returns CDR1 SGHTA and CDR2 FQGNSA. CDR3 loop: CASSKWVDNQPQHF. The CDR3 DNA reads as TGTGCCAGCAGCAAATGGGTCGACAATCAGCCCCAGCATTTT.

The CDR3 sequence: CASSSAGLYNEQFF. The DNA for the CDR3 is TGTGCCAGCAGTTCCGCGGGACTCTACAATGAGCAGTTCTTC. This rearrangement joins TRBV27 to TRBJ2-1; D might be TRBD2 (6 bases). Germline V gene sequence: CDR1 MNHEY, CDR2 SMNVEV (reference sequence). V lost 4 bases, J lost 3 bases, and 10 bases lay in between. CDR3 length: 14 residues.

This clonotype was counted only a few times. The rearrangement uses TRBV21-1 and TRBJ2-7. TRBV21-1 is shown as a pseudogene. There are 15 residues in the CDR3. CDR3 in DNA: TGTGCCAGCAGCAACTTGCCACAGCCTGGGTGGGAGCAGTACTTC. Its protein is CASSNLPQPGWEQYF.

This clonotype was observed at least ten times. V and J are TRBV6-6 and TRBJ2-7, with 8 bases matching TRBD1. V was pared by 9 bases and J by 1 base, with 5 bases of the junction left unmatched. Looked up from germline, CDR1 is MNHNY and CDR2 is SVGAGI (reference sequence). The CDR3 is 13 residues long. The CDR3 loop is CASGQGGSYEQYF. DNA for the CDR3: TGTGCCAGTGGACAGGGAGGATCCTACGAGCAGTACTTC.

The gene calls are TRBV7-2 and TRBJ2-6; no reliable D call. The CDR3 length is 16 residues. Deletions cut 4 bases from V and 0 bases from J, with 10 bases between. Germline CDR1 reads SGHTA; CDR2 reads FQGNSA. The chain's CDR3 is CASSSRPNSGANVLTF. Here the CDR3 DNA reads TGTGCCAGCAGCTCCCGACCGAACTCTGGGGCCAACGTCCTGACTTTC. Together with reference TRBV7-2 and TRBJ2-6, the CDR3 gives the full variable domain: GAGVSQSPSNKVTEKGKDVELRCDPISGHTALYWYRQSLGQGLEFLIYFQGNSAPDKSGLPSDRFSAERTGGSVSTLTIQRTQQEDSAVYLCASSSRPNSGANVLTFGAGSRLTVL.

The gene calls are TRBV3-1 and TRBJ2-4, with 11 bases identical to TRBD2. The CDR3 has 14 residues. The V segment lost 7 bases and the J segment 5 bases; nucleotides outside the gene matches: 4. Per the germline V gene, CDR1 is LGHDT and CDR2 is YNNKEL (reference sequence). In DNA, the CDR3 is TGTGCCAGCACCCTGACTAGCGGGGAAAACATTCAGTACTTC. It codes for CASTLTSGENIQYF.

The gene calls are TRBV7-9 and TRBJ2-3; 9 nucleotides match TRBD1. Looked up from germline, CDR1 is SEHNR and CDR2 is FQNEAQ (reference sequence). V gave up 5 bases and J gave up 0 bases; unmatched junction bases: 12. The CDR3 runs 18 residues. The CDR3 sequence: CASSLDLGQGYSTDTQYF. As DNA, the CDR3 is TGTGCCAGCAGCCTCGACTTGGGACAGGGATACAGCACAGATACGCAGTATTTT.

A few counts support this clonotype. The chain recombines TRBV11-3 with TRBJ2-3, with 9 nucleotides matching TRBD2. Germline CDR1 SGHNT, CDR2 YENEEA. J gave up 6 bases and V 1 base, and 14 bases lay outside the gene matches. The CDR3 consists of 18 residues. CDR3 coding DNA: TGTGCCAGCAGCTTAGCTTTTGTGACTAGCGGCCTCGGGGATACGCAGTATTTT. Its translation: CASSLAFVTSGLGDTQYF.